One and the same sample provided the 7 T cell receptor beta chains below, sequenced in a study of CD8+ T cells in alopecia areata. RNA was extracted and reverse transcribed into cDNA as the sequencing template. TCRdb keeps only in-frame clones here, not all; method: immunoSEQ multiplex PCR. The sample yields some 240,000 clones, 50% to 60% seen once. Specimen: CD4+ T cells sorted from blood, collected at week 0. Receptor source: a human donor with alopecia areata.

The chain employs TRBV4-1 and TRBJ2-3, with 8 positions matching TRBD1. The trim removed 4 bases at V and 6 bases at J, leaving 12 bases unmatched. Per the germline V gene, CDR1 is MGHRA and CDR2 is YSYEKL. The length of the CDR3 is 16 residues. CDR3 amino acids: CASSLRPGQEADTQYF. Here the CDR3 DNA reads TGCGCCAGCAGCCTTCGACCGGGACAGGAGGCCGATACGCAGTATTTT.

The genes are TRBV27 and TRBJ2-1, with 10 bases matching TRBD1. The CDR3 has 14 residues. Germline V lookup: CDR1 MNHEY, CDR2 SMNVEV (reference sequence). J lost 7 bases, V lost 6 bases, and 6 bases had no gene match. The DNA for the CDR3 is TGTGCCAGCAGGAGGGACAGGGGCATGAATGAGCAGTTCTTC. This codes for CASRRDRGMNEQFF.

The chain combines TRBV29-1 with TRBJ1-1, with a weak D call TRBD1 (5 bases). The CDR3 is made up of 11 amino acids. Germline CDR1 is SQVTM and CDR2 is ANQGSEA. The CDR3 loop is CTLTANTEAFF. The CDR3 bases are TGCACCTTGACAGCGAACACTGAAGCTTTCTTT.

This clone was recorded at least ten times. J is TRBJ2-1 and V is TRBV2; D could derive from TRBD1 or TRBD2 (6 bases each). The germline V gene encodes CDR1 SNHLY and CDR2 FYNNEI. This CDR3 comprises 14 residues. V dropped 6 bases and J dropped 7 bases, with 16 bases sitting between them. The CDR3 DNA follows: TGTGCCAGCAGGTCCGGGGGCCTGTCGAATGAGCAGTTCTTC. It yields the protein CASRSGGLSNEQFF.

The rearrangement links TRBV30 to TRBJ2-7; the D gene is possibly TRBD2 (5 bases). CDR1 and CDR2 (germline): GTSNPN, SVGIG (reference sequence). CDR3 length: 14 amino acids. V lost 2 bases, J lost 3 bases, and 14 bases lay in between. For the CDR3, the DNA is TGTGCCTGGAGTAGAGGAAGCGGCAACTACGAGCAGTACTTC. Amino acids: CAWSRGSGNYEQYF.

The CDR3 DNA follows: TGCGCCAGCAGCCAGGAAGAGAGAAACTATGGCTACACCTTC. This codes for CASSQEERNYGYTF. V is TRBV4-1 and J is TRBJ1-2; D unclear. Germline lookup yields CDR1 MGHRA and CDR2 YSYEKL. The CDR3 length is 14 residues. V was clipped by 3 bases and J by 2 bases, with 10 bases between them.

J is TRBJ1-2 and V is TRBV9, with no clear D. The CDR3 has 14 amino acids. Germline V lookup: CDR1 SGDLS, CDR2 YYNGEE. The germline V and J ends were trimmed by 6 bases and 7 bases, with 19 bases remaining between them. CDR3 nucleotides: TGTGCCAGCACCGGCGGGGAGATAGGGAGTGGCTACACCTTC. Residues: CASTGGEIGSGYTF.